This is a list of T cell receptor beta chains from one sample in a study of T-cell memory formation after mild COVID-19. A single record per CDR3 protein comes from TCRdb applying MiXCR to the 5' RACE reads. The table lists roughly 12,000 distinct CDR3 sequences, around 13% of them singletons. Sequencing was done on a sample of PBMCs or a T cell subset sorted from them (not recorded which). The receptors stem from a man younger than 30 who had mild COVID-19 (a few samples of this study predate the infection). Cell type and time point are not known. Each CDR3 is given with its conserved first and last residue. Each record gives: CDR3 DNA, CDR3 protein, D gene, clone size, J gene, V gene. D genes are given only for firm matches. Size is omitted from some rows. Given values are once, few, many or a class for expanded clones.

TGTGCCAGCAGTTTTAGAGGACAGGGGGCTCCCATGGGCACTGAAGCTTTCTTT,CASSFRGQGAPMGTEAFF,TRBD1,few,TRBJ1-1,TRBV12-3/TRBV12-4
TGTGCCAGCAGCGCGGCTAGCGGGGGAGCCTACGAGCAGTACTTC,CASSAASGGAYEQYF,TRBD2,many,TRBJ2-7,TRBV7-2
TGCGCCAGCAGCTCCTCCGGGACCACATGGGAGACCCAGTACTTC,CASSSSGTTWETQYF,-,many,TRBJ2-5,TRBV5-1
TGTGCCAGCAGCTCCCGAGGGGAGGGTCTTTATGGCTACACCTTC,CASSSRGEGLYGYTF,-,many,TRBJ1-2,TRBV7-9
TGTGCCAGCAGCCCTTTGGGGTTACCTCCCCCAGAGACCCAGTACTTC,CASSPLGLPPPETQYF,-,-,TRBJ2-5,TRBV7-2
TGTGCCAGCAGCCTCCTAGGGCCGAACACTGAAGCTTTCTTT,CASSLLGPNTEAFF,-,many,TRBJ1-1,TRBV7-6
TGCGCCAGCAGCGGAAGCCCTTCGACAGGGGCCGGGGAGCTGTTTTTT,CASSGSPSTGAGELFF,TRBD1,many,TRBJ2-2,TRBV5-1
TGTGCCAGCAGTTCCTACGGCGGGGATACGCAGTATTTT,CASSSYGGDTQYF,-,many,TRBJ2-3,TRBV12-3/TRBV12-4
TGTGCCAGCAGCTTAGAGACCTCCTATAATTCACCCCTCCACTTT,CASSLETSYNSPLHF,-,many,TRBJ1-6,TRBV7-6
TGTGCCAGCAGCCATGGAGGATACACCGGGGAGCTGTTTTTT,CASSHGGYTGELFF,-,many,TRBJ2-2,TRBV6-6
TGTGCCAGCAGCCATACTAGCTTTTATCCCACAGATACGCAGTATTTT,CASSHTSFYPTDTQYF,-,many,TRBJ2-3,TRBV7-2
TGTGCCACCAGCCGAGGTCTGGGCCAAGACTATGGCTACACCTTC,CATSRGLGQDYGYTF,-,many,TRBJ1-2,TRBV15
TGTGCCAGCAGCGTGCTAGGGGGCGGTGAGCAGTTCTTC,CASSVLGGGEQFF,TRBD1,few,TRBJ2-1,TRBV9
TGCGCCAGCAGCCAAGTCGACAGGGATAACTATGGCTACACCTTC,CASSQVDRDNYGYTF,TRBD1,many,TRBJ1-2,TRBV4-1
TGTGCCAGCAGCCTAGACTACACCGGGGAGCTGTTTTTT,CASSLDYTGELFF,-,many,TRBJ2-2,TRBV7-3
TGTGCCAGCAGCTTAGGTGTAACAGATACGCAGTATTTT,CASSLGVTDTQYF,-,many,TRBJ2-3,TRBV7-2